This T cell receptor (beta chain) came from a study of beta chain features in type 1 diabetes. Every isolated RNA sample was fully reverse transcribed, so sequencing captured expressed TCRB transcripts. The assay was immunoSEQ multiplex PCR, and TCRdb's table has in-frame clones only and misses some. This repertoire shows more than 150,000 clones, 7% to 10% found once; its top ten account for over 2%. The CDR3 is 11 amino acids. V lost 4 bases and J lost 7, with 7 bases in between. The germline V gene has CDR1 MDHEN and CDR2 SYDVKM. The chain joins TRBV28 to TRBJ1-1; unclear D gene. This sequence originates from a woman aged 18-29 years in good health. Sequences were obtained from central memory CD4+ T cells from blood. The CDR3 DNA reads as TGTGCCAGCAGTTCCCGGGGTGAAGCTTTCTTT. It codes for CASSSRGEAFF.